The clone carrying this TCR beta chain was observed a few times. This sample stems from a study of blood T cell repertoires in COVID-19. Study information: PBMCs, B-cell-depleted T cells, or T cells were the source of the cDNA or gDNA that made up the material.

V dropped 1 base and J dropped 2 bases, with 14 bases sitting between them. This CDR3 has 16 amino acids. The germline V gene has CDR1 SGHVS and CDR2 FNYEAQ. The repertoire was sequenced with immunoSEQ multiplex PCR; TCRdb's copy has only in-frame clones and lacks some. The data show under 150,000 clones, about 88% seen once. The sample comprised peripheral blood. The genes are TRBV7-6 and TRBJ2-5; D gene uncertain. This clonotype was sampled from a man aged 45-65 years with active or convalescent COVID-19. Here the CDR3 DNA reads TGTGCCAGCAGCTTAGAGGCCCCTTGGAGACAAGAGACCCAGTACTTC. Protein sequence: CASSLEAPWRQETQYF.